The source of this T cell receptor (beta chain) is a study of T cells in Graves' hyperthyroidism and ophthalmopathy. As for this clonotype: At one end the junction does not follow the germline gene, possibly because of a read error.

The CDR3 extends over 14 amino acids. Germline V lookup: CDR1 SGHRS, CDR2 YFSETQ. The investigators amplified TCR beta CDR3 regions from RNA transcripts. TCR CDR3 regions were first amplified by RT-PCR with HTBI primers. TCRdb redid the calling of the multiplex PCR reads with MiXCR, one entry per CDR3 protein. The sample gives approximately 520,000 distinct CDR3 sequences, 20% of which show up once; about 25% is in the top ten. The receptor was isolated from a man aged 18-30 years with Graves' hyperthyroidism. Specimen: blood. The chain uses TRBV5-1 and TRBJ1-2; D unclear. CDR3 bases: TGCGCCAGCAGTTGGCGGCCTGCGGACGATGGCTTCACCTTC. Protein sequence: CASSWRPADDGFTF.